This passage covers 24 T cell receptor beta chains from one sample sequenced in a study of early T cells in non-severe SARS-CoV-2 infection (dated by TCRdb to the early 2020s). Receptors were amplified or captured by 5' RACE. Sequenced on a NextSeq 500. The public sequencing data were trimmed at Q25 with fastp and processed into clonotypes with MiXCR by TCRdb, which kept only in-frame beta chains. Rows with a matching CDR3 protein are joined into one entry that keeps the most common DNA and genes. This sample is represented by tens of thousands of distinct CDR3 sequences; 5.5% to 8% of them were singletons. About 4% of the sample belongs to the ten largest clones. Sequencing was carried out using whole blood. All receptors come from an adult who was a healthcare worker with PCR-confirmed SARS-CoV-2 infection or an uninfected control (not recorded which).

This clonotype appeared many times. The rearrangement uses TRBV9 and TRBJ2-3; 8 bases match TRBD2. The CDR3 contains 15 residues. The germline V gene has CDR1 SGDLS and CDR2 YYNGEE. V was clipped by 0 bases and J by 4 bases; unmatched bases: 4. CDR3 nucleotides: TGTGCCAGCAGCGTAGGGCGGGAGGTAGCAGATACGCAGTATTTT. Protein: CASSVGREVADTQYF. The whole variable domain, remainder taken from reference TRBV9 and TRBJ2-3, is DSGVTQTPKHLITATGQRVTLRCSPRSGDLSVYWYQQSLDQGLQFLIQYYNGEERAKGNILERFSAQQFPDLHSELNLSSLELGDSALYFCASSVGREVADTQYFGPGTRLTVL.

This clonotype occurred many times. J is TRBJ1-4 and V is TRBV27; D gene ambiguous. The CDR3 spans 15 residues. Germline V gene sequence: CDR1 MNHEY, CDR2 SMNVEV (reference sequence). V lost 6 bases and J 1 base, leaving 12 bases between the germline ends. The CDR3 DNA reads TGTGCCAGCAGGACCCTAGGGAGAACTAATGAAAAACTGTTTTTT. Amino acid sequence: CASRTLGRTNEKLFF. The full variable domain, its missing parts supplied by reference TRBV27 and TRBJ1-4, is EAQVTQNPRYLITVTGKKLTVTCSQNMNHEYMSWYRQDPGLGLRQIYYSMNVEVTDKGDVPEGYKVSRKEKRNFPLILESPSPNQTSLYFCASRTLGRTNEKLFFGSGTQLSVL.

This clonotype showed up many times. The V call is TRBV29-1, the J call TRBJ2-4; 8 nucleotides line up with TRBD1. The CDR3 is made up of 12 amino acids. Germline CDR1 is SQVTM and CDR2 is ANQGSEA. Losses at the gene ends were 6 bases for V and 9 bases for J; bases not matched to a gene: 7. CDR3 coding DNA: TGCAGCGTCGCAGGGGGCCTGAGCATTCAGTACTTC. It encodes CSVAGGLSIQYF.

This clonotype was seen more than once but under ten times. The gene calls are TRBV7-9 and TRBJ2-7, with TRBD1 identical over 9 bases. The germline V gene encodes CDR1 SEHNR and CDR2 FQNEAQ (reference sequence). J gave up 2 bases and V 1 base, and 9 bases lay outside the gene matches. The length of the CDR3 is 17 residues. The CDR3 reads CASSLVAGQGMTYEQYF. For the CDR3, the DNA is TGTGCCAGCAGCTTAGTGGCCGGACAGGGGATGACCTACGAGCAGTACTTC. The complete variable domain, with remaining parts taken from reference TRBV7-9 and TRBJ2-7, reads DTGVSQNPRHKITKRGQNVTFRCDPISEHNRLYWYRQTLGQGPEFLTYFQNEAQLEKSRLLSDRFSAERPKGSFSTLEIQRTEQGDSAMYLCASSLVAGQGMTYEQYFGPGTRLTVT.

Only a few counts were recorded for this clonotype. CDR3 loop: CATSRGVEPGQPQHF. The CDR3 DNA reads as TGTGCCACCAGCAGAGGGGTAGAACCGGGTCAGCCCCAGCATTTT. The rearrangement links TRBV15 to TRBJ1-5; no clear D. Germline CDR1 is LNHNV and CDR2 is YYDKDF (reference sequence). V was trimmed by 1 base and J by 6 bases, leaving 13 bases between them. The CDR3 is made up of 15 amino acids.

This clonotype was detected ten times or more. This chain joins TRBV7-2 and TRBJ2-4; TRBD1 aligns across 7 bases. V was pared by 4 bases and J by 6 bases, with 6 bases of the junction left unmatched. In germline, CDR1 is SGHTA, CDR2 FQGNSA. The CDR3 spans 14 residues. The CDR3 region has the DNA TGTGCCAGCAGCTCACAGGGGAAGGGAAACATTCAGTACTTC. Protein sequence: CASSSQGKGNIQYF. Looking up the rest from reference TRBV7-2 and TRBJ2-4 gives the full variable domain: GAGVSQSPSNKVTEKGKDVELRCDPISGHTALYWYRQSLGQGLEFLIYFQGNSAPDKSGLPSDRFSAERTGGSVSTLTIQRTQQEDSAVYLCASSSQGKGNIQYFGAGTRLSVL.

This clonotype has ten or more counts. This chain joins TRBV12-3 or TRBV12-4 and TRBJ1-6; 10 bases agree with TRBD1. This CDR3 has 14 amino acids. The trim removed 4 bases at V and 10 bases at J, leaving 4 bases unmatched. Here the CDR3 reads CASSSTGGQSPLHF. In DNA form, the CDR3 reads TGTGCCAGCAGTTCGACAGGGGGCCAATCACCCCTCCACTTT.

This clonotype is termed medium-sized. V and J are TRBV30 and TRBJ2-1; D not resolved. Germline values: CDR1 GTSNPN, CDR2 SVGIG (reference sequence). V lost 1 base to trimming and J lost 10 bases, with 17 bases between them. There are 14 residues in the CDR3. CDR3 DNA: TGTGCCTGGAGTGACAATCCCGAGGTGGGCGAGCAGTTCTTC. Translated: CAWSDNPEVGEQFF.

V gene TRBV20-1 combines with J gene TRBJ2-7, with 8 bases aligning to TRBD2. CDR3 length equals 14 residues. J gave up 5 bases and V 7 bases, and 13 bases lay outside the gene matches. Germline CDR1 is DFQATT and CDR2 is SNEGSKA (reference sequence). DNA of the CDR3: TGCAGTGAAAGGAGCGGGAGTGGAATAGACGAGCAGTACTTC. Protein product: CSERSGSGIDEQYF.

This clonotype was counted many times. The chain uses TRBV7-9 and TRBJ2-7; 7 positions agree with TRBD1. The length of the CDR3 is 18 residues. The V and J ends lost 5 bases and 2 bases, in that order; junction bases with no gene match: 18. CDR1 is SEHNR and CDR2 is FQNEAQ in the germline V gene (reference sequence). CDR3: CASSGRDSARLPTYEQYF. As DNA, the CDR3 is TGTGCCAGCAGCGGACGGGACAGTGCCCGTCTCCCTACCTACGAGCAGTACTTC.

V is TRBV24-1 and J is TRBJ2-2; no clear D. The germline CDR1 and CDR2 sequences are KGHDR and SFDVKD. The CDR3 is made up of 15 amino acids. The V gene lost 2 bases and the J gene lost 6 bases, with 12 bases spanning the gap. The CDR3 protein is CATSDSGPSAGELFF. CDR3 sequence (DNA): TGTGCCACCAGTGATTCGGGCCCGTCGGCCGGGGAGCTGTTTTTT.

This clonotype was detected only a few times. The chain recombines TRBV11-2 with TRBJ2-5; the match to TRBD1 covers 9 bases. Germline CDR1 is SGHAT and CDR2 is FQNNGV. CDR3 length: 15 amino acids. Losses at the gene ends were 5 bases for V and 4 bases for J; bases not matched to a gene: 8. As DNA, the CDR3 is TGTGCCAGCAGCGAGGGAGGACAGGGGACAGAGACCCAGTACTTC. Its protein product is CASSEGGQGTETQYF.

This clonotype was seen a handful of times. The chain employs TRBV28 and TRBJ2-4; tentative D call: TRBD1 (5 bases). Germline assignment: CDR1 MDHEN and CDR2 SYDVKM. This CDR3 has 14 residues. V lost 5 bases to trimming and J lost 7 bases, with 15 bases between them. Here the CDR3 reads CASSTQGLINIQYF. CDR3 in DNA: TGTGCCAGCAGTACTCAGGGCCTCATTAACATTCAGTACTTC.

Worth noting for this clonotype: A much bigger clone sits one base away, suggesting this may be a read error. The chain links TRBV25-1 to TRBJ2-2; tentatively, D is TRBD2 (6 bases). The CDR3 spans 16 residues. The germline V gene has CDR1 MGHDK and CDR2 SYGVNS. CDR3 sequence reads: CVSSESTGANTGELFF. In DNA, the CDR3 is TGTGTCAGCAGTGAATCTACGGGAGCCAACACCGGGGAGCTGTTTTTT.

This clonotype was counted ten times or more. This chain joins TRBV20-1 and TRBJ2-1, with D unresolved. This CDR3 contains 14 residues. Germline loops: CDR1 DFQATT, CDR2 SNEGSKA (reference sequence). Trimming cost V 6 bases and J 4 bases, with 16 bases left between them. The CDR3 DNA follows: TGCAGTGCGCCGACCGAAAGACTTTACAATGAGCAGTTCTTC. Its protein product is CSAPTERLYNEQFF.

In this sample, this clonotype turned up many times. This chain uses TRBV28 with TRBJ2-5; perhaps D is TRBD1 or TRBD2 (5 bases each). Germline V CDR1 and CDR2: MDHEN, SYDVKM. Trimming pared 8 bases from V and 2 bases from J, leaving 18 bases between. The CDR3 length is 15 residues. CDR3 loop: CASPCLGRGQETQYF. DNA for the CDR3: TGTGCCAGCCCTTGTCTGGGACGTGGGCAAGAGACCCAGTACTTC.

This clonotype has at least ten counts. The rearrangement links TRBV7-2 to TRBJ1-4; D is possibly TRBD1 (5 bases). The germline V gene has CDR1 SGHTA and CDR2 FQGNSA. Trimming left V 3 bases short and J 8 bases short, with 13 bases between. CDR3 length: 14 amino acids. This CDR3 is CASSLYGAGEKLFF. CDR3 DNA sequence: TGTGCCAGCAGCTTGTATGGGGCTGGAGAAAAACTGTTTTTT.

This clonotype was observed a few times. The gene calls are TRBV5-1 and TRBJ2-7; 13 positions agree with TRBD2. The V and J ends lost 7 bases and 4 bases, in that order; junction bases with no gene match: 5. Germline values: CDR1 SGHRS, CDR2 YFSETQ. This CDR3 region has 14 residues. CDR3 sequence (DNA): TGCGCCAGCCAGGGACTAGCGGGAAATTACGAGCAGTACTTC. This encodes CASQGLAGNYEQYF.

V is TRBV27 and J is TRBJ1-6; TRBD1 might be the D (5 bases). Trimming left V 6 bases short and J 9 bases short, with 18 bases between. This CDR3 has 15 residues. The germline gives CDR1 MNHEY, CDR2 SMNVEV (reference sequence). The CDR3 DNA is TGTGCCAGCAGCCAAGAGGGCAGGGATGGTTCACCCCTCCACTTT. Translation gives CASSQEGRDGSPLHF.

This clonotype has at least ten counts. The chain carries TRBV11-2 and TRBJ2-7; 9 bases map to TRBD1. The length of the CDR3 is 15 residues. In germline, CDR1 is SGHAT, CDR2 FQNNGV. V lost 5 bases to trimming and J lost 5 bases; unmatched junction nucleotides: 10. CDR3 residues: CASSLLGTGKDEQYF. CDR3 nucleotides: TGTGCCAGCAGCCTACTGGGGACAGGGAAGGACGAGCAGTACTTC. The full variable domain, its missing parts supplied by reference TRBV11-2 and TRBJ2-7, is EAGVAQSPRYKIIEKRQSVAFWCNPISGHATLYWYQQILGQGPKLLIQFQNNGVVDDSQLPKDRFSAERLKGVDSTLKIQPAKLEDSAVYLCASSLLGTGKDEQYFGPGTRLTVT.

This clonotype was seen many times. The chain links TRBV4-1 to TRBJ1-5, with a weak D call TRBD1 (5 bases). The V gene lost 1 base and the J gene lost 1 base, with 14 bases spanning the gap. The germline gives CDR1 MGHRA, CDR2 YSYEKL. The CDR3 loop spans 17 amino acids. The CDR3 bases are TGCGCCAGCAGCCAAGGAAGCCGGGACCGGAGCAATCAGCCCCAGCATTTT. Translated: CASSQGSRDRSNQPQHF.

The rearrangement joins TRBV28 to TRBJ2-2; no clear D gene. The CDR3 runs to 15 residues. Germline CDR1 is MDHEN and CDR2 is SYDVKM. Trimming stripped 6 bases from V and 0 bases from J, with 11 bases between. The chain's CDR3 is CASSPPLANTGELFF. CDR3 bases: TGTGCCAGCAGCCCCCCCCTAGCGAACACCGGGGAGCTGTTTTTT.

There are many counts of this clonotype. V is TRBV25-1 and J is TRBJ2-7; TRBD1 agrees at 7 bases. The V segment lost 1 base and the J segment 5 bases; nucleotides outside the gene matches: 5. The CDR3 covers 14 residues. The germline V gene has CDR1 MGHDK and CDR2 SYGVNS. The CDR3 loop is CASSELGQRDEQYF. In DNA form, the CDR3 reads TGTGCCAGCAGTGAATTGGGACAGAGGGACGAGCAGTACTTC.

This clonotype was detected only a few times. The chain is built from TRBV29-1 and TRBJ2-7; TRBD2 matches 9 bases. J was trimmed by 0 bases and V by 6 bases; bases with no gene match: 6. There are 14 residues in the CDR3. In germline, CDR1 is SQVTM, CDR2 ANQGSEA. The CDR3 spells CSVLTSGSSYEQYF. Written as DNA, the CDR3 is TGCAGCGTCCTGACTAGCGGTAGCTCCTACGAGCAGTACTTC.